These 29 T cell receptor beta chains were all obtained from the same sample, sequenced in a study of response to subunit inactivated influenza vaccine. Via MiXCR, TCRdb re-called the RT-PCR reads, giving one row per CDR3 protein. The repertoire holds roughly 190,000 distinct CDR3 sequences, with approximately 15% as singletons. The specimen comprised CD8+ T cells sorted from PBMCs, sampled more than 4 days after vaccination. These receptors all stem from a man over 45 who received an inactivated influenza vaccine.

This chain connects TRBV13 to TRBJ2-7; D perhaps matches TRBD1 (6 bases). The CDR3 loop spans 14 amino acids. Germline CDR1 PRHDT, CDR2 FYEKMQ (reference sequence). Trimming took 5 bases from V and 4 from J, leaving 15 bases between them. The DNA of the CDR3 is TGTGCCAGCAGCAACCGGGACACCGATTACGAGCAGTACTTC. Translating it yields CASSNRDTDYEQYF.

This clonotype was seen many times. The rearrangement uses TRBV27 and TRBJ2-7; 7 nucleotides match TRBD2. Germline V gene sequence: CDR1 MNHEY, CDR2 SMNVEV (reference sequence). The CDR3 is 14 residues long. The V segment lost 5 bases and the J segment 2 bases; nucleotides outside the gene matches: 6. The CDR3 protein is CASSIGTIPYEQYF. The CDR3 nucleotides are TGTGCCAGCAGTATTGGGACTATTCCCTACGAGCAGTACTTC.

This clonotype came up many times. This chain joins TRBV10-3 and TRBJ2-1; 11 nucleotides agree with TRBD1. With V trimmed by 7 bases and J by 7 bases, 9 bases remained unmatched. Looked up from germline, CDR1 is ENHRY and CDR2 is SYGVKD. This CDR3 contains 15 residues. The chain's CDR3 is CAITRPGQGGNEQFF. CDR3 DNA sequence: TGTGCCATCACTCGTCCGGGACAGGGGGGGAATGAGCAGTTCTTC.

This clonotype turned up a few times. The rearrangement uses TRBV28 and TRBJ2-2; no definite D call. Between the trimmed V and J ends, which lost 3 bases and 1 base, there was a span of 6 bases. The CDR3 sequence is 14 residues long. The V gene's germline CDR1 is MDHEN and CDR2 SYDVKM. The CDR3 protein is CASSLRGNTGELFF. CDR3 nucleotides: TGTGCCAGCAGTTTGCGTGGGAACACCGGGGAGCTGTTTTTT.

This chain links TRBV19 with TRBJ1-5; D is possibly TRBD1 (5 bases). This CDR3 comprises 17 residues. V lost 3 bases to trimming and J lost 1 base, with 16 bases between them. In germline, CDR1 is LNHDA, CDR2 SQIVND (reference sequence). CDR3 sequence: CASSIPTGEVSNQPQHF. Here the CDR3 DNA reads TGTGCCAGTAGTATTCCCACAGGTGAAGTGAGCAATCAGCCCCAGCATTTT.

The chain recombines TRBV4-2 with TRBJ2-7, with D perhaps being TRBD1 or TRBD2 (6 bases each). The V end was cut by 1 base, the J end by 7 bases, with 14 bases between. The CDR3 has 14 residues. From germline, CDR1 is LGHNA and CDR2 YNFKEQ. The CDR3 loop reads CASSQAWGAREQYF. The CDR3 DNA reads as TGTGCCAGCAGCCAAGCTTGGGGGGCGAGGGAGCAGTACTTC.

The chain recombines TRBV7-8 with TRBJ2-7; D assignment may be TRBD1 or TRBD2 (5 bases each). The germline gives CDR1 SGHVS, CDR2 FQNEAQ. V was cut by 4 bases and J by 3 bases, with 13 bases left in between. This CDR3 contains 14 residues. The CDR3 reads CASSWGPTNYEQYF. The CDR3 region has the DNA TGTGCCAGCAGCTGGGGACCGACCAACTACGAGCAGTACTTC.

This clonotype was counted a few times. This rearrangement joins TRBV3-1 to TRBJ1-1; 8 bases map to TRBD1. Looked up from germline, CDR1 is LGHDT and CDR2 is YNNKEL (reference sequence). The CDR3 totals 12 residues. The trim removed 3 bases at V and 12 bases at J, leaving 6 bases unmatched. CDR3 in amino acids: CASSQVDRATFF. In DNA, the CDR3 is TGTGCCAGCAGCCAGGTGGACAGGGCGACTTTCTTT.

This clonotype was counted many times. This sequence joins TRBV29-1 and TRBJ2-7, with D possibly matching TRBD1 (5 bases). Germline lookup yields CDR1 SQVTM and CDR2 ANQGSEA. CDR3 size: 14 residues. Trimming cost V 1 base and J 0 bases, with 10 bases left between them. The CDR3 loop reads CSVEATGNSYEQYF. The CDR3 DNA reads as TGCAGCGTTGAAGCAACAGGTAACTCCTACGAGCAGTACTTC.

This clonotype has more than one count but fewer than ten. Written as DNA, the CDR3 is TGCAGCGCCCAGGTTCCCGACCTCAGTGGCGAGCAGTACTTC. Amino acids: CSAQVPDLSGEQYF. The V call is TRBV29-1, the J call TRBJ2-7; no definite D call. Between the trimmed V and J ends, which lost 7 bases and 6 bases, there was a span of 22 bases. The CDR3 totals 14 residues. Germline loops: CDR1 SQVTM, CDR2 ANQGSEA.

This clonotype has a handful of counts. CDR3 DNA: TGTGCCACCAGCAGAGTAGCCCCGGGGCGACCCTACGAGCAGTACTTC. Amino acid sequence: CATSRVAPGRPYEQYF. The chain uses TRBV15 and TRBJ2-7, with D possibly being TRBD1 or TRBD2 (5 bases each). V was shortened by 1 base and J by 2 bases, with 15 bases between the two germline ends. Germline CDR1 is LNHNV and CDR2 is YYDKDF (reference sequence). This CDR3 contains 16 residues.

This clonotype was detected a few times. This chain joins TRBV20-1 and TRBJ1-5, with D hard to call. Trimming stripped 1 base from V and 0 bases from J, with 7 bases between. This CDR3 is built from 14 residues. From germline, CDR1 is DFQATT and CDR2 SNEGSKA (reference sequence). CDR3 sequence reads: CSARGSYSNQPQHF. For the CDR3, the DNA is TGCAGTGCTAGAGGCTCTTATAGCAATCAGCCCCAGCATTTT.

This clonotype was detected many times. The chain is built from TRBV9 and TRBJ2-5, with TRBD2 identical over 12 bases. J gave up 4 bases and V 4 bases, and 8 bases lay outside the gene matches. The CDR3 consists of 16 residues. Germline V CDR1 and CDR2: SGDLS, YYNGEE. The CDR3 sequence: CASSYSSGGAGETQYF. The DNA for the CDR3 is TGTGCCAGCAGCTATTCTAGCGGGGGGGCGGGAGAGACCCAGTACTTC.

This rearrangement joins TRBV4-3 to TRBJ2-7; D may be TRBD1 or TRBD2 (5 bases each). Trimming shortened V by 0 bases and J by 3 bases, and 12 bases separated the two germline ends. Germline V lookup: CDR1 LGHNA, CDR2 YSLEER. This CDR3 contains 15 residues. CDR3 sequence: CASSQERGALYEQYF. DNA for the CDR3: TGCGCCAGCAGCCAAGAGAGAGGGGCCCTCTACGAGCAGTACTTC.

V gene TRBV29-1 combines with J gene TRBJ1-1; D remains ambiguous. Per germline, CDR1 SQVTM and CDR2 ANQGSEA. The CDR3 spans 11 residues. V lost 4 bases, J lost 4 bases, and 7 bases lay in between. In nucleotides, the CDR3 is TGCAGCGTTGGCGGGTCCACTGAAGCTTTCTTT. It encodes CSVGGSTEAFF.

This clonotype has ten or more counts. CDR3 amino acids: CASSLPRDRGAGLEQYF. The DNA for the CDR3 is TGTGCCAGCAGCTTACCCCGGGACAGGGGAGCAGGGCTCGAGCAGTACTTC. This rearrangement joins TRBV7-2 to TRBJ2-7, with 10 bases identical to TRBD1. This CDR3 region has 17 residues. Germline V gene lookup returns CDR1 SGHTA and CDR2 FQGNSA. J lost 6 bases, V lost 2 bases, and 13 bases had no gene match.

This clonotype has just a few counts. The chain is built from TRBV27 and TRBJ2-1; 7 bases fit TRBD2. Per germline, CDR1 MNHEY and CDR2 SMNVEV (reference sequence). The CDR3 is 17 amino acids. Trimming cost V 5 bases and J 0 bases; bases outside gene matches: 10. The CDR3 sequence: CASSPLRWGGSYNEQFF. The CDR3 region has the DNA TGTGCCAGCAGTCCCCTCCGGTGGGGGGGCTCCTACAATGAGCAGTTCTTC.

A few counts support this clonotype. CDR3 protein: CASSLVGTSGKETQYF. CDR3 sequence (DNA): TGTGCCAGCAGCTTAGTTGGGACTAGCGGAAAAGAGACCCAGTACTTC. The chain employs TRBV13 and TRBJ2-5; 11 nucleotides line up with TRBD2. The trim removed 1 base at V and 3 bases at J, leaving 4 bases unmatched. CDR3 length: 16 residues. Germline lookup yields CDR1 PRHDT and CDR2 FYEKMQ (reference sequence).

Only a few counts were recorded for this clonotype. This chain links TRBV7-6 with TRBJ2-3; D unresolved. The CDR3 has 14 amino acids. The germline V and J ends were trimmed by 1 base and 3 bases, with 8 bases remaining between them. Germline-derived CDR1 and CDR2 are SGHVS and FNYEAQ. The CDR3, as DNA: TGTGCCAGCAGCTTAGGGATGAGTACAGATACGCAGTATTTT. Translated, it gives CASSLGMSTDTQYF.

This chain connects TRBV7-9 to TRBJ2-7; tentatively, D is TRBD2 (5 bases). The germline CDR1 and CDR2 sequences are SEHNR and FQNEAQ (reference sequence). Trimming removed 3 bases at V and 3 bases at J, with 12 bases between. This CDR3 spans 14 amino acids. The CDR3 DNA follows: TGTGCCAGCAGCTTTTCTAACGGGGACTACGAGCAGTACTTC. Its translation is CASSFSNGDYEQYF.

The CDR3 loop is CASSDSDRSGEQFF. CDR3 DNA: TGTGCCAGCAGCGATTCCGACAGGTCCGGTGAGCAGTTCTTC. The chain combines TRBV7-9 with TRBJ2-1; perhaps TRBD1 as D (6 bases). This CDR3 has 14 amino acids. Germline CDR1 and CDR2: SEHNR and FQNEAQ (reference sequence). V lost 5 bases and J 9 bases, leaving 17 bases between the germline ends.

This clonotype has just a few counts. The V call is TRBV7-8, the J call TRBJ2-4; TRBD2 might be the D (6 bases). V was shortened by 5 bases and J by 8 bases, with 22 bases between the two germline ends. Germline-derived CDR1 and CDR2 are SGHVS and FQNEAQ. The CDR3 has 16 amino acids. CDR3 region: CASSPPTPGEQDIQYF. For the CDR3, the DNA is TGTGCCAGCAGCCCACCAACCCCGGGAGAACAGGACATTCAGTACTTC. The complete variable domain, with remaining parts taken from reference TRBV7-8 and TRBJ2-4, reads GAGVSQSPRYKVAKRGQDVALRCDPISGHVSLFWYQQALGQGPEFLTYFQNEAQLDKSGLPSDRFFAERPEGSVSTLKIQRTQQEDSAVYLCASSPPTPGEQDIQYFGAGTRLSVL.

V gene TRBV28 combines with J gene TRBJ2-2, with D possibly TRBD1 on 6 matching bases. CDR1 and CDR2 from the germline V gene are MDHEN and SYDVKM. The V end lost 4 bases, the J end lost 0 bases, and 9 bases lay between the germline ends. This CDR3 is built from 15 residues. The DNA of the CDR3 is TGTGCCAGCAGTTATGGACAGACGAACACCGGGGAGCTGTTTTTT. Translating gives CASSYGQTNTGELFF.

V and J are TRBV4-3 and TRBJ1-1, with TRBD1 identical over 8 bases. Per germline, CDR1 LGHNA and CDR2 YSLEER. V shed 2 bases and J 0 bases; nucleotides not matched to a gene: 2. The CDR3 is 15 residues long. The CDR3 DNA reads TGCGCCAGCAGCCAACGGACAGGGCTGAACACTGAAGCTTTCTTT. This sequence encodes CASSQRTGLNTEAFF.

The chain uses TRBV27 and TRBJ2-5; D gene unclear. Trimming cost V 1 base and J 5 bases, with 11 bases left between them. The CDR3 has 14 residues. Looked up from germline, CDR1 is MNHEY and CDR2 is SMNVEV (reference sequence). This chain's CDR3 is CASSLFLGSETQYF. The CDR3 DNA follows: TGTGCCAGCAGTTTATTTTTAGGGTCCGAGACCCAGTACTTC.

J is TRBJ2-7 and V is TRBV15; the D is unclear. The CDR3 extends over 14 amino acids. Looked up from germline, CDR1 is LNHNV and CDR2 is YYDKDF (reference sequence). Trimming removed 0 bases at V and 0 bases at J, with 6 bases between. CDR3 in amino acids: CATSRDWGSYEQYF. The DNA for the CDR3 is TGTGCCACCAGCAGAGATTGGGGCTCCTACGAGCAGTACTTC.

This clonotype was picked up a small number of times. The chain uses TRBV4-1 and TRBJ1-2; D is ambiguous. The CDR3 totals 16 residues. With 3 bases removed from V and 4 bases from J, the gap between germline ends came to 18 bases. Germline V gives CDR1 MGHRA, CDR2 YSYEKL. Here the CDR3 reads CASSQASGPPIYGYTF. The CDR3 DNA reads as TGCGCCAGCAGCCAGGCCTCCGGGCCACCTATCTATGGCTACACCTTC.

The chain has TRBV20-1 and TRBJ2-7, with D unclear. The germline gives CDR1 DFQATT, CDR2 SNEGSKA (reference sequence). This CDR3 has 11 residues. Trimming took 3 bases from V and 3 from J, leaving 6 bases between them. Written as DNA, the CDR3 is TGCAGTGCTAGCGATAGCTACGAGCAGTACTTC. Residues: CSASDSYEQYF.

The CDR3 nucleotides are TGTGCCACCACGCCTACAGATACGCAGTATTTT. Translated: CATTPTDTQYF. This chain joins TRBV6-5 and TRBJ2-3; no clear D. V lost 10 bases and J lost 3, with 8 bases in between. Germline V gene lookup returns CDR1 MNHEY and CDR2 SVGAGI. The CDR3 sequence is 11 residues long.